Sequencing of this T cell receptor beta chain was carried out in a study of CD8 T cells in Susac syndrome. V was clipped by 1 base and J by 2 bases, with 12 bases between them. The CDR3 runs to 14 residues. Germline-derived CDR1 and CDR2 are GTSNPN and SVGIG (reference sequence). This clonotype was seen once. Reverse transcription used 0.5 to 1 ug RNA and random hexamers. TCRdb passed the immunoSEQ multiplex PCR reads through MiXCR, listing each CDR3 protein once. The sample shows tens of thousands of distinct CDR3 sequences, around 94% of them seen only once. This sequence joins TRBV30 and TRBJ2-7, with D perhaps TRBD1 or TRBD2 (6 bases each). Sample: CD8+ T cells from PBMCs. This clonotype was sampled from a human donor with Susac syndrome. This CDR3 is CAWSGEGGPYEQYF. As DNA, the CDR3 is TGTGCCTGGAGTGGAGAGGGGGGACCCTACGAGCAGTACTTC.